This note documents a single TCR beta chain sequence. Germline and junction disagree at one end, which may indicate a read error. CDR3 length: 12 residues. Germline V gene sequence: CDR1 SGHDN, CDR2 FVKESK. This sample is drawn from a study of control samples from healthy donors and cancer patients. Some clones are missing from TCRdb's copy, which holds only in-frame ones; the method was immunoSEQ multiplex PCR. The sample shows 130,000 or so clones, under 95% of them seen only once. V usage is TRBV14 and J usage is TRBJ1-2, with D perhaps TRBD1 (5 bases). The clonotype was recovered from a man younger than 35 in good health. The sequencing input was blood. For the CDR3, the DNA is TGTGCCAGCAGCCAAGTGTCCGGGACCGCTTGCTTC. Encoded protein: CASSQVSGTACF.